The present entry profiles one T cell receptor (beta chain) with its context. Antigen: not known. The authors produced TCR alpha and TCR beta cDNA libraries with sample barcodes and UMIs by 5'RACE using constant-segment primers. TCRdb re-called the 5' RACE reads with MiXCR, one entry per CDR3 protein. The table shows about 430,000 distinct CDR3 sequences, with about a sixth occurring only once. V was shortened by 0 bases and J by 0 bases, with 8 bases between the two germline ends. The CDR3 contains 14 residues. Germline lookup yields CDR1 DFQATT and CDR2 SNEGSKA (reference sequence). This sample is part of a study of T-cell memory formation after mild COVID-19. Study results and caveats: A second wave of clones peaked on day 37, and their SARS-CoV-2 specificity went unconfirmed. Memory sampled before infection contained some responding clones, suggesting cross-reactive memory joined.

The sequencing input was PBMCs or a T cell subset sorted from them (not recorded which). This TCR was recovered from a man aged 18 to 35 who had mild COVID-19 (a few samples of this study predate the infection). Cell type and time point are not known. This chain connects TRBV20-1 to TRBJ1-2, with D unresolved. CDR3 region: CSARDRRTNYGYTF. The CDR3, as DNA: TGCAGTGCTAGAGATAGGAGGACTAACTATGGCTACACCTTC.